This T cell receptor beta chain came from a study of T cell responses to AZD1222 COVID-19 vaccine (dated by TCRdb to about 2021). About the study as a whole: TCR sequencing covered more than 230 trial participants: roughly 200 given two doses of AZD1222 and around 25 given two doses of MenACWY control vaccine. Trial participants were enrolled by age into subgroups of 18-55, 56-69 and 70-plus years, and about 150, 27 and 61 TCR-sequenced participants, respectively, were included in these subgroups.

In the case of this clone: The specificity of this receptor is unknown. No per-base quality is available; no much larger clone lies one base away.

Points the paper makes about the study in general: Participants were mostly white British and included more females than males, and it was suggested by the authors that clonal diversity may have been underestimated. Because no day 14 peak-response samples were available, repertoires were characterized only after the peak T cell response. Epitopes outside the regions mutated in the B.1.351 and B.1.1.7 variants were reportedly recognized by nearly half of the unique spike-specific TCRs. The 56-69-year group was small, and its depth increase did not reach significance, likely because of low power. After two AZD1222 doses, both the breadth and the depth of spike-specific TCRs were significantly higher than at day 0 and than in MenACWY recipients. The vaccine-associated CD4 TCRs covered the entire spike protein, and the dominant responses fell in regions 160-218 and 743-854. Conclusions about previously exposed vaccinees were limited because only six AZD1222 recipients were SARS-CoV-2 seropositive at baseline.

The CDR3 regions of human TCRbeta chains were analyzed by immunosequencing. The study's processing was this. Repertoire TCRs were checked for matches against a reference library of SARS-CoV-2-specific TCRs that had been generated using the MIRA antigen-specificity platform. Breadth was defined as the fraction of unique TCRs that were SARS-CoV-2-associated, and depth was defined as the fraction of total T cells that were SARS-CoV-2-associated. Using the MIRA data, each spike-specific TCR was mapped to the spike region that the TCR reacts to and placed in a CD4 or CD8 class. Log10-transformed breadth and depth values were compared by one-way ANOVA with Sidak's multiple comparisons tests. Imported from immuneACCESS, the table was reduced by TCRdb to in-frame sequences with V and J called. These copies leave out some clones; in studies compared against another copy, an unresolved V gene accounts for under half, and the cause of the remainder is not known. The V and J calls and clone size come from that table; D and trimming were worked out from the DNA. The sample table lists about 84,000 clones, 70% to 90% of them with a count of one. The ten largest clones take up over 9.5% of the sample.

Per the germline V gene, MNHEY is the CDR1 and SVGAGI is the CDR2. Between the V and J ends, shortened by 2 bases and 7 bases respectively, the junction contains 18 bases. Measured from the cysteine to the phenylalanine, the CDR3 is 15 residues long. Only the CDR3 portion is preserved as DNA: 45 bases, with reading frame beginning at the first base. The intended sense of this specimen's time point label: about 28 days (+/-7) after the second vaccine dose. AZD1222 recipients with second doses at about 4 weeks or about 12 weeks were pooled, because spike-specific TCR depth and breadth did not differ between schedules. The vaccinee samples were drawn from two UK trials, COV001 and COV002, one of which was a single-blind randomized controlled phase 2/3 trial testing AZD1222 (ChAdOx1 nCoV-19) in healthy adults. Trial participant PBMC samples were collected at day 0 and day 28 after the second dose for TCRbeta chain sequencing.

The sequence is built from TRBV6-5 and TRBJ2-7; tentative D gene TRBD2, with 6 bases matching. The clonotype was recovered from an adult who received the AZD1222 COVID-19 vaccine. Sequencing used peripheral blood, obtained 28 days after the second AZD1222 dose. In nucleotide form, the sequence is TGTGCCAGCAGTTACCGCCCTCCCGCCGGAGGGGAGCAGTACTTC. It is translated as CASSYRPPAGGEQYF.